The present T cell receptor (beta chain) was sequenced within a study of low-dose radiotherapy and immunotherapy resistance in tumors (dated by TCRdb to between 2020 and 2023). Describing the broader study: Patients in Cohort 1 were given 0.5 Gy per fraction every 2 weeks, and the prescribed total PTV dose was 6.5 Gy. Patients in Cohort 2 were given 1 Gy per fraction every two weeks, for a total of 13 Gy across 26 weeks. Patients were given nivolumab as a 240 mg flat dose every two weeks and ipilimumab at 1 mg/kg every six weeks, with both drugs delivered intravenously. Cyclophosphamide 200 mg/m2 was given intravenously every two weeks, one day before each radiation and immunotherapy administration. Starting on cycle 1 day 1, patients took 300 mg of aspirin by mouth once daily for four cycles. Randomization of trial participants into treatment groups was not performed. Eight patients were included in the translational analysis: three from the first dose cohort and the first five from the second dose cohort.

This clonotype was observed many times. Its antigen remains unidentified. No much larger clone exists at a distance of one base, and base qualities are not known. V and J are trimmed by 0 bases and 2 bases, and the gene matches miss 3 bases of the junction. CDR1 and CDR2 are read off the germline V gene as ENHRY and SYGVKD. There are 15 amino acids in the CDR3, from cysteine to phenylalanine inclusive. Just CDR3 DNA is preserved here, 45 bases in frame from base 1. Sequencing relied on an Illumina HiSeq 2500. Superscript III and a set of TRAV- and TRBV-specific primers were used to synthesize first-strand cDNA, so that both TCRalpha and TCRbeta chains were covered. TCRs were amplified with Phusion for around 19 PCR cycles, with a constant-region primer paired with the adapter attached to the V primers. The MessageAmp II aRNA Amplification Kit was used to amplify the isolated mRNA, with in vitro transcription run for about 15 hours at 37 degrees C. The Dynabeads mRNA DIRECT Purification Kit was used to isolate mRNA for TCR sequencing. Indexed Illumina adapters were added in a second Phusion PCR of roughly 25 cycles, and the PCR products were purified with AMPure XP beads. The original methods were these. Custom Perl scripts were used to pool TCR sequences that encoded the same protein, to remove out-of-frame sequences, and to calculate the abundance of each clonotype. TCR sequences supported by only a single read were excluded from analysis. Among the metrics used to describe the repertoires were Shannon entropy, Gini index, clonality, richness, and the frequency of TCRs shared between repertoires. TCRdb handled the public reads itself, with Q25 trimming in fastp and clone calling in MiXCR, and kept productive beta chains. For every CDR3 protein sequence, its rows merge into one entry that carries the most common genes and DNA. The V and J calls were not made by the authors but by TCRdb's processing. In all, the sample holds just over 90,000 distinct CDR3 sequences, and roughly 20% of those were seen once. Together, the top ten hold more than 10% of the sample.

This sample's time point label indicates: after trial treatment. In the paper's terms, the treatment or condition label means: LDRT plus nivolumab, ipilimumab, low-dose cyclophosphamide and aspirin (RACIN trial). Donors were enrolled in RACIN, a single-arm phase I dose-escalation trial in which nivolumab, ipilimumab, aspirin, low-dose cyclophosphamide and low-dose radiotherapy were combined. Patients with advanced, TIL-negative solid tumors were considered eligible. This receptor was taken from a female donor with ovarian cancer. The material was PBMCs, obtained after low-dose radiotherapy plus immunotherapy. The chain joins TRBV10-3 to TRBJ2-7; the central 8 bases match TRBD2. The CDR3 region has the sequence CAISESVTSAYEQYF. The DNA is TGTGCCATCAGTGAGTCAGTGACTAGCGCCTACGAGCAGTACTTC.